The sequence of this T cell receptor (beta chain) was determined in a study of T-cell reconstitution after alpha-beta-depleted transplantation in children. This CDR3 region has 14 residues. CDR1 is SEHNR and CDR2 is FQNEAQ in the germline V gene (reference sequence). Germline trimming cut 2 bases from V and 2 bases from J; bases unmatched to any gene: 2. This clonotype was counted ten times or more. What it binds is not known. Regarding the study as a whole: TCRbeta diversity was high at day 60 in some patients (a result of surviving recipient T cells and thymic progenitors). Hyperexpanded clones declined; after one year, newly produced T cells mostly supplied diversity. Expanded graft clones, several hundred of them, were reportedly the source of alpha-beta T cells about two months after transplant.

Unique molecular identifiers were used to barcode this TCRbeta library. Each CDR3 protein gets one entry after TCRdb re-called the PCR reads with MiXCR. The data hold about 160,000 distinct CDR3 sequences, with roughly 10% observed a single time. The sample was PBMCs, taken before TCRalphabeta/CD19-depleted stem cell transplant. This sequence originates from a boy younger than 10 with acute myeloid leukemia, due to receive a stem cell transplant. V gene TRBV7-9 combines with J gene TRBJ1-2; TRBD1 agrees at 7 bases. CDR3 region: CASSLLRGNYGYTF. DNA of the CDR3: TGTGCCAGCAGCTTACTCAGGGGGAACTATGGCTACACCTTC.